Listed below are T cell receptor beta chains from one sample, sequenced in a study of cytomegalovirus exposure and HLA in healthy donors. The data were produced by immunoSEQ multiplex PCR, yet TCRdb's version contains in-frame clones alone and is incomplete. The sample data list about 140,000 clones. What was sequenced was PBMCs. Receptors originate from a woman between 18 and 29 years old in good health and CMV-seronegative. The CDR3 runs from the conserved cysteine through the conserved F or W. The D gene is left open where the match is weak.

D	V	J	CDR3	DNA
-	TRBV5-4	TRBJ2-5	CASSFYLRIQETQYF	TGTGCCAGCAGCTTCTATCTCAGGATACAAGAGACCCAGTACTTC
TRBD2	TRBV13	TRBJ2-5	CASSLEAGGEETQYF	TGTGCCAGCAGCTTAGAGGCGGGAGGAGAGGAGACCCAGTACTTC
-	TRBV6-5	TRBJ1-5	CAISAEGNQPQHF	TGTGCCATCAGCGCGGAGGGGAATCAGCCCCAGCATTTT
-	TRBV5-1	TRBJ2-7	CASRLTPDSYEQYF	TGCGCCAGCCGATTGACTCCTGACTCCTACGAGCAGTACTTC
-	TRBV28	TRBJ1-2	CASSLQQFGVRVGYTF	TGTGCCAGCAGTTTACAGCAGTTCGGGGTCCGCGTGGGCTACACCTTC
-	TRBV18	TRBJ1-2	CASSDSVSYGYTF	TGTGCCAGCTCAGACAGCGTCAGCTATGGCTACACCTTC
TRBD2	TRBV7-2	TRBJ2-5	CASGRGGSKETQYF	TGTGCCAGCGGGCGAGGCGGGAGCAAAGAGACCCAGTACTTC
-	TRBV14	TRBJ1-2	CASSQPGEEGYTF	TGTGCCAGCAGCCAACCGGGAGAAGAGGGCTACACCTTC
TRBD2	TRBV5-1	TRBJ2-3	CASSLVSSGRADTQYF	TGCGCCAGCAGCTTGGTATCTAGCGGGAGGGCAGATACGCAGTATTTT
-	TRBV5-5	TRBJ1-2	CASSQDTYYGYTF	TGTGCCAGCAGCCAGGACACCTACTATGGCTACACCTTC
-	TRBV6-5	TRBJ1-4	CASRQGMANEKLFF	TGTGCCAGCAGGCAGGGTATGGCTAATGAAAAACTGTTTTTT
TRBD2	TRBV7-2	TRBJ2-1	CASSISGRGDEQFF	TGTGCCAGCAGCATAAGCGGGAGAGGCGATGAGCAGTTCTTC
TRBD2	TRBV7-8	TRBJ2-1	CASSISGRGNEQFF	TGTGCCAGCAGCATTAGCGGGAGGGGAAATGAGCAGTTCTTC
TRBD1	TRBV6-6	TRBJ2-6	CASSWTGSSGANVLTF	TGTGCCAGCAGCTGGACAGGAAGCTCTGGGGCCAACGTCCTGACTTTC
-	TRBV10-3	TRBJ2-2	CAISVNRDGELFF	TGTGCCATCAGTGTTAACCGGGACGGGGAGCTGTTTTTT
TRBD2	TRBV5-4	TRBJ2-1	CASSWVGGTGEQFF	TGTGCCAGCAGCTGGGTGGGAGGGACGGGTGAGCAGTTCTTC
TRBD2	TRBV4-1	TRBJ2-7	CASSRPGSGSREQYF	TGCGCCAGCAGCCGACCAGGGAGCGGGAGTCGCGAGCAGTACTTC